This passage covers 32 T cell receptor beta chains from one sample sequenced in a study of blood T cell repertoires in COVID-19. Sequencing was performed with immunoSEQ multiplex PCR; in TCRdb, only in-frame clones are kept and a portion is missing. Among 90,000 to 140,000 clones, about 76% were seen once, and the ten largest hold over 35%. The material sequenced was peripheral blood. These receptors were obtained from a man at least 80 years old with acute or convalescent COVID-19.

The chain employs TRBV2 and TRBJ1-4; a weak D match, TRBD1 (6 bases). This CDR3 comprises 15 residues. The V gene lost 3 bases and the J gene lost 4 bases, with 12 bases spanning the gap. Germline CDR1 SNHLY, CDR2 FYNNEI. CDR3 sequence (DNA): TGTGCCAGCAGTGATAATGGACAGAGTAATGAAAAACTGTTTTTT. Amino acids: CASSDNGQSNEKLFF.

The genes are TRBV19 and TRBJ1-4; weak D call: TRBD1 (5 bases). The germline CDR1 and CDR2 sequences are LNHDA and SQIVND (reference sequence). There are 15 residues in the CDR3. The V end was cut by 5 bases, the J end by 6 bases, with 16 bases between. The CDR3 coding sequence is TGTGCCAGTAGTCGAGGAGGGGAGTATTATGAAAAACTGTTTTTT. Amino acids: CASSRGGEYYEKLFF.

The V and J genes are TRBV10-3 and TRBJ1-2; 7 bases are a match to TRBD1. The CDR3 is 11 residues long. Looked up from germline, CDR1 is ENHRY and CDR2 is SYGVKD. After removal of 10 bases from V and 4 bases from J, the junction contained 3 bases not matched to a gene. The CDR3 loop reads CATSGGYGYTF. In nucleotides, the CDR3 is TGTGCCACCTCAGGGGGCTATGGCTACACCTTC.

The CDR3 bases are TGTGCCAGCAGTTCGGACAGGGGCCATGGCTACACCTTC. Amino acids: CASSSDRGHGYTF. The chain combines TRBV7-9 with TRBJ1-2; 9 nucleotides align to TRBD1. Per germline, CDR1 SEHNR and CDR2 FQNEAQ (reference sequence). Trimming took 6 bases from V and 6 from J; bases not matched to a gene: 5. This CDR3 is built from 13 residues.

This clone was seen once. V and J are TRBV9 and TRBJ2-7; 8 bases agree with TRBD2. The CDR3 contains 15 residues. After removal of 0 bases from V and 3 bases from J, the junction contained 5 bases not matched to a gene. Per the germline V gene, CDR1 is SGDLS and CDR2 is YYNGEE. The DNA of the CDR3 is TGTGCCAGCAGCGTAGACCCAGCGGGAGACTACGAGCAGTACTTC. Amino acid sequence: CASSVDPAGDYEQYF.

This CDR3 reads CASSPWTGDGNTIYF. DNA for the CDR3: TGTGCCAGCTCACCATGGACAGGGGACGGAAACACCATATATTTT. V gene TRBV18 combines with J gene TRBJ1-3; 9 nucleotides agree with TRBD1. CDR1 and CDR2 from the germline V gene are KGHSH and LQKENI. V lost 2 bases, J lost 4 bases, and 3 bases stayed unmatched. CDR3 size: 15 residues.

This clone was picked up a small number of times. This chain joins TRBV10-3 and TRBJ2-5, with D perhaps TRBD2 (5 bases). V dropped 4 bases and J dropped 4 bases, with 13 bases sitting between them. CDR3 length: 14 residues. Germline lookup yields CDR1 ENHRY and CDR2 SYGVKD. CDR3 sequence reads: CAISGLAEGETQYF. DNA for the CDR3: TGTGCCATCAGTGGTCTAGCAGAGGGAGAGACCCAGTACTTC.

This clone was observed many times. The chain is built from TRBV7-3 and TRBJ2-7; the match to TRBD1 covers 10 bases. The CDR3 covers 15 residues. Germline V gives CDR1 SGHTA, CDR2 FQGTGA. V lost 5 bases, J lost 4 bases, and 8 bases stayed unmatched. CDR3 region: CASSPAGTGAYEQYF. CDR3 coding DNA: TGTGCCAGCAGCCCGGCGGGGACAGGGGCGTACGAGCAGTACTTC.

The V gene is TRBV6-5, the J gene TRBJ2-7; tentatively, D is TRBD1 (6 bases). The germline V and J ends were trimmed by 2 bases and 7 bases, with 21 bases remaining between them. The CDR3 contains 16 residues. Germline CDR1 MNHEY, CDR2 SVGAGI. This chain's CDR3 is CASSYLFGQTTREQYF. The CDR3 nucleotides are TGTGCCAGCAGTTACCTTTTCGGACAGACTACGAGGGAGCAGTACTTC.

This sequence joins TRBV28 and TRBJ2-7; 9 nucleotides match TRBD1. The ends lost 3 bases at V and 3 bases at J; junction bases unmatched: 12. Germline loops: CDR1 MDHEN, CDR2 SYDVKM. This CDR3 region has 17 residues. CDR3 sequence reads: CASSFRTGQGKDYEQYF. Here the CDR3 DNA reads TGTGCCAGCAGTTTCAGGACGGGACAGGGAAAGGACTACGAGCAGTACTTC. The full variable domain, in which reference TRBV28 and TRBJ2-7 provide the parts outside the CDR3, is DVKVTQSSRYLVKRTGEKVFLECVQDMDHENMFWYRQDPGLGLRLIYFSYDVKMKEKGDIPEGYSVSREKKERFSLILESASTNQTSMYLCASSFRTGQGKDYEQYFGPGTRLTVT.

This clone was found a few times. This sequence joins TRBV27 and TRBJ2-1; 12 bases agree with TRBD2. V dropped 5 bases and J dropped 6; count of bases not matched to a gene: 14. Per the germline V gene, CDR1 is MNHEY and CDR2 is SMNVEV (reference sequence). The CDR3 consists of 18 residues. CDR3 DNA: TGTGCCAGCAGTCCCCGTCGGACTAGCGGGGAGGTGAGCAATGAGCAGTTCTTC. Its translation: CASSPRRTSGEVSNEQFF.

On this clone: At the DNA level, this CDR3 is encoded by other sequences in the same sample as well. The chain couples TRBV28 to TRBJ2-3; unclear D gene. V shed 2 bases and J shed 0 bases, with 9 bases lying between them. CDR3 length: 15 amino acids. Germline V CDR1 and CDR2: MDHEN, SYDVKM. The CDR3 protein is CASSLEVTSTDTQYF. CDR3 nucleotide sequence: TGTGCCAGCAGTTTAGAGGTTACGAGCACAGATACGCAGTATTTT.

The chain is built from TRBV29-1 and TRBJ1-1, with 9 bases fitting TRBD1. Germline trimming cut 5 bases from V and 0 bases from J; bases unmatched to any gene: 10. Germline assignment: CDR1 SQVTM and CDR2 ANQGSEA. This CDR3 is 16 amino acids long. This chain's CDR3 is CSVRQGVGGMNTEAFF. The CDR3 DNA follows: TGCAGCGTTAGACAGGGGGTCGGGGGAATGAACACTGAAGCTTTCTTT.

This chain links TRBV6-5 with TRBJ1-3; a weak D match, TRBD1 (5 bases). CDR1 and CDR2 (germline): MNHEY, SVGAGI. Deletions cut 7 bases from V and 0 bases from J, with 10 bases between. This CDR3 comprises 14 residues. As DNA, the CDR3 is TGTGCCAGCAAGACAGCCCTCTCTGGAAACACCATATATTTT. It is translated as CASKTALSGNTIYF.

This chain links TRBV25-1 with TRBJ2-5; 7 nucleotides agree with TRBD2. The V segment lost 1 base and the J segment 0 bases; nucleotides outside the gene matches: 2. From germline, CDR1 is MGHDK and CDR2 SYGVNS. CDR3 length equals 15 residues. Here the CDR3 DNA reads TGTGCCAGCAGTGAATGGGGGGGGTACCAAGAGACCCAGTACTTC. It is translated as CASSEWGGYQETQYF. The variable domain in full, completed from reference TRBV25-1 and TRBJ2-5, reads EADIYQTPRYLVIGTGKKITLECSQTMGHDKMYWYQQDPGMELHLIHYSYGVNSTEKGDLSSESTVSRIRTEHFPLTLESARPSHTSQYLCASSEWGGYQETQYFGPGTRLLVL.

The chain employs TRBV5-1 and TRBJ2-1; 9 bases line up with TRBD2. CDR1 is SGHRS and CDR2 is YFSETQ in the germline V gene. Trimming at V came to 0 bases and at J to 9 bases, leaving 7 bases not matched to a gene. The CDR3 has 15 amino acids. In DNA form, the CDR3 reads TGCGCCAGCAGCTTGGTATTAGCGGGAGAGACTGAGCAGTTCTTC. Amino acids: CASSLVLAGETEQFF.

Here the CDR3 reads CASSLDSRSSGANVLTF. For the CDR3, the DNA is TGTGCCAGCAGCTTGGACAGCCGATCCTCTGGGGCCAACGTCCTGACTTTC. V gene TRBV7-3 combines with J gene TRBJ2-6; D may be TRBD1 (6 bases). The V end lost 3 bases, the J end lost 0 bases, and 12 bases lay between the germline ends. Germline CDR1 is SGHTA and CDR2 is FQGTGA. The CDR3 is 17 amino acids. The whole variable domain, remainder taken from reference TRBV7-3 and TRBJ2-6, is GAGVSQTPSNKVTEKGKYVELRCDPISGHTALYWYRQSLGQGPEFLIYFQGTGAADDSGLPNDRFFAVRPEGSVSTLKIQRTERGDSAVYLCASSLDSRSSGANVLTFGAGSRLTVL.

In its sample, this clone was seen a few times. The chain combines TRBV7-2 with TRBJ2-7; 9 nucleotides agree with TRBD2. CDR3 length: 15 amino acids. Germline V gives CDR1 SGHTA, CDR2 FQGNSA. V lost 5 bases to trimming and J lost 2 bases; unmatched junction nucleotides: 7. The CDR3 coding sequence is TGTGCCAGCAGCCCCCGGACTAGCGAGGCCTACGAGCAGTACTTC. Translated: CASSPRTSEAYEQYF. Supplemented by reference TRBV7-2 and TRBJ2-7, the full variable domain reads GAGVSQSPSNKVTEKGKDVELRCDPISGHTALYWYRQSLGQGLEFLIYFQGNSAPDKSGLPSDRFSAERTGGSVSTLTIQRTQQEDSAVYLCASSPRTSEAYEQYFGPGTRLTVT.

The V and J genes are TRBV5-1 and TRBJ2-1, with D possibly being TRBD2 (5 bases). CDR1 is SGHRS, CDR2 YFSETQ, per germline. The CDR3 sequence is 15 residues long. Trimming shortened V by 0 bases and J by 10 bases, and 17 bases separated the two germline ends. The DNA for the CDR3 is TGCGCCAGCAGCTTGGATCCCGGGGTCCCTGGGGAGCAGTTCTTC. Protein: CASSLDPGVPGEQFF.

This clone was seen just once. As DNA, the CDR3 is TGTGCCAGCAGCCTACACAGGGGGCAGAATCAGCCCCAGCATTTT. Residues: CASSLHRGQNQPQHF. The chain has TRBV6-5 and TRBJ1-5; TRBD1 matches at 9 bases. Germline V lookup: CDR1 MNHEY, CDR2 SVGAGI. CDR3 size: 15 residues. After removal of 6 bases from V and 4 bases from J, the junction contained 7 bases not matched to a gene.

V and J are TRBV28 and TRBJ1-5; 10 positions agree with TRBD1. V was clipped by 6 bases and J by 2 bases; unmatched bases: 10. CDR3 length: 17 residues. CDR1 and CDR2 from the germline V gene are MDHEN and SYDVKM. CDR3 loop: CASRGQGYSSGNQPQHF. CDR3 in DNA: TGTGCCAGCAGGGGACAGGGGTATAGTAGCGGCAATCAGCCCCAGCATTTT.

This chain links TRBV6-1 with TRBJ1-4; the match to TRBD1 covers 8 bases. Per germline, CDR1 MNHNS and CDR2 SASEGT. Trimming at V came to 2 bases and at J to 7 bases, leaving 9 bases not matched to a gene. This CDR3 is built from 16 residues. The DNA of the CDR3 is TGTGCCAGCAGTGAATACGGGACAGGAGAAGGTGAAAAACTGTTTTTT. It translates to CASSEYGTGEGEKLFF.

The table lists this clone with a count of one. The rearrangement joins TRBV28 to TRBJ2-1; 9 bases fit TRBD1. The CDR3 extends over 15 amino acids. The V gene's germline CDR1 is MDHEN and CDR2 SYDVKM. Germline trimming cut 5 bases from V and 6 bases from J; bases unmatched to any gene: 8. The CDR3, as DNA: TGTGCCAGCAGTGTGCATGGGACAGGGTTCAATGAGCAGTTCTTC. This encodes CASSVHGTGFNEQFF.

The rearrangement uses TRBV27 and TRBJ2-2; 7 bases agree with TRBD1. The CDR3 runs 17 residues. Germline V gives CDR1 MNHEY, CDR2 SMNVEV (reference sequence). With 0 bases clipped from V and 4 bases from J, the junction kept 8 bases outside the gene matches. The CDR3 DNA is TGTGCCAGCAGTTTATCGGGGAGACAGGGCCCCACCGGGGAGCTGTTTTTT. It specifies CASSLSGRQGPTGELFF.

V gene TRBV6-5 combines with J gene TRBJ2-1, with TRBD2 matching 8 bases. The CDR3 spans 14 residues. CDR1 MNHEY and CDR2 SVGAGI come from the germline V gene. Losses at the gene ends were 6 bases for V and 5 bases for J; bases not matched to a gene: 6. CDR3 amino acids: CASSPRGVDNEQFF. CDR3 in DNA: TGTGCCAGCAGCCCGCGGGGGGTGGACAATGAGCAGTTCTTC.

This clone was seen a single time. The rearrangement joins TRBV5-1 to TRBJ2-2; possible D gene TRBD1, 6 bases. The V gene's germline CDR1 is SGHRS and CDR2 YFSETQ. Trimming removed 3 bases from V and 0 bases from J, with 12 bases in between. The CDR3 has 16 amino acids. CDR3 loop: CASSSQTGPNTGELFF. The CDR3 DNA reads TGCGCCAGCAGCTCGCAGACAGGACCGAACACCGGGGAGCTGTTTTTT. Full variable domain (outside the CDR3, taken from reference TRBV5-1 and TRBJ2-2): KAGVTQTPRYLIKTRGQQVTLSCSPISGHRSVSWYQQTPGQGLQFLFEYFSETQRNKGNFPGRFSGRQFSNSRSEMNVSTLELGDSALYLCASSSQTGPNTGELFFGEGSRLTVL.

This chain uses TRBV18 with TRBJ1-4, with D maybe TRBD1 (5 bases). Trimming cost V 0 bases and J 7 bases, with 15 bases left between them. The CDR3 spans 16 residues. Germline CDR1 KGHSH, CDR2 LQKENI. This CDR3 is CASSPPGSERGEKLFF. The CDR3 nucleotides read TGTGCCAGCTCACCACCTGGATCAGAAAGGGGTGAAAAACTGTTTTTT.

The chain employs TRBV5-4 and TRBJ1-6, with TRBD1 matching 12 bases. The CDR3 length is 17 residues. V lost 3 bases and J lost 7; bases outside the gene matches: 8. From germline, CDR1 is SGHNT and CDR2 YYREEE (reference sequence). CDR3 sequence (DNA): TGTGCCAGCAGCTCACTACCTGGGACAGGGGGCAATTCACCCCTCCACTTT. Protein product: CASSSLPGTGGNSPLHF.

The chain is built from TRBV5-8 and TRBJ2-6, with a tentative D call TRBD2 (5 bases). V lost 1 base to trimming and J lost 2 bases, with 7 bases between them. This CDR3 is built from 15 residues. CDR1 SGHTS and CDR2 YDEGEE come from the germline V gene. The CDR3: CASSLWGAGANVLTF. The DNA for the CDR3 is TGTGCCAGCAGCTTGTGGGGAGCTGGGGCCAACGTCCTGACTTTC.

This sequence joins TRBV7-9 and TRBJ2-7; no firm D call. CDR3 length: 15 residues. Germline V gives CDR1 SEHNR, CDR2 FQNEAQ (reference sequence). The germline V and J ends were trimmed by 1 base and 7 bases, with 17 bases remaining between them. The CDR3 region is CASSLDDTPTKEQYF. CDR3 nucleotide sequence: TGTGCCAGCAGCTTAGATGACACCCCTACGAAAGAGCAGTACTTC.

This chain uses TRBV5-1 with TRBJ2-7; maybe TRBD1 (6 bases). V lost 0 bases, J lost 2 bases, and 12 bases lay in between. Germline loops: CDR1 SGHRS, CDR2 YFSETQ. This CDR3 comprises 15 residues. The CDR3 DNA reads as TGCGCCAGCAGCTTGGACCCGGGGACACCCTACGAGCAGTACTTC. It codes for CASSLDPGTPYEQYF.

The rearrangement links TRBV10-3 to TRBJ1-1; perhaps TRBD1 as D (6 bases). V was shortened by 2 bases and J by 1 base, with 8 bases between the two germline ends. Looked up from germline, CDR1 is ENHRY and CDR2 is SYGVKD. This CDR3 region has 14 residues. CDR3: CAISERGQNTEAFF. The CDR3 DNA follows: TGTGCCATCAGTGAGAGGGGACAGAACACTGAAGCTTTCTTT.